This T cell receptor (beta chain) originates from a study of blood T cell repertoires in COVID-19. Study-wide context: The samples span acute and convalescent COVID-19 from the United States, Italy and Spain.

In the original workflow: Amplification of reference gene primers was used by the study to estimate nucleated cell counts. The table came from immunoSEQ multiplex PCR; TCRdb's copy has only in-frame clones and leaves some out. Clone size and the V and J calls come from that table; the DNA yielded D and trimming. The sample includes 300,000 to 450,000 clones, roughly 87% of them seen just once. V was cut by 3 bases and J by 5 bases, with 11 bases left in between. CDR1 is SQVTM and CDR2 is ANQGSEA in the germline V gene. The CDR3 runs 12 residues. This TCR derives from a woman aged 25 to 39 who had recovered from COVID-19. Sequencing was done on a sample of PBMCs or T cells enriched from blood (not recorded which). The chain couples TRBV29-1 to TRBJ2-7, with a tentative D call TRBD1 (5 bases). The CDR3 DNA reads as TGCAGCGTTGATCTAGGGGTCGACGAGCAGTACTTC. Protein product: CSVDLGVDEQYF.